The clone carrying this T cell receptor beta chain has more than one count but fewer than ten. Antigen specificity is unknown. The data derive from a study of CD8 T cells in ankylosing spondylitis. Notes on the study in general: For ankylosing spondylitis blood, a TCR beta motif of about 8 highly homologous variants appeared characteristic.

TCRdb analysed the 5' RACE reads with MiXCR anew, one entry per CDR3 protein. Of approximately 550,000 distinct CDR3 sequences detected, 9.5% to 15% appear once; the ten largest clones hold about 6.5%. The length of the CDR3 is 14 residues. Trimming removed 4 bases at V and 7 bases at J, with 16 bases between. Germline V CDR1 and CDR2: SQVTM, ANQGSEA. The specimen was blood, either unsorted or a sorted T cell fraction (not recorded which). The TCR originated in a male donor with ankylosing spondylitis. The chain employs TRBV29-1 and TRBJ1-4; the D gene is possibly TRBD1 (5 bases). CDR3 sequence (DNA): TGCAGCGTTGTCCCGGGGGAAGGGGTTGAAAAACTGTTTTTT. Amino acids: CSVVPGEGVEKLFF. Full variable domain (remainder filled in from reference TRBV29-1 and TRBJ1-4): SAVISQKPSRDICQRGTSLTIQCQVDSQVTMMFWYRQQPGQSLTLIATANQGSEATYESGFVIDKFPISRPNLTFSTLTVSNMSPEDSSIYLCSVVPGEGVEKLFFGSGTQLSVL.